This passage covers 11 T cell receptor beta chains from one sample sequenced in a study of control samples from healthy donors and cancer patients (dated by TCRdb to the early 2020s). The library was generated by the immunoSEQ multiplex PCR assay. TCRdb re-hosts the immuneACCESS table, in-frame sequences only. Its copies lack some clones; in the studies checked, an unresolved V gene accounts for under half of them, and the cause for the rest is not known. The sample yields 90,000 or so clones; roughly 89% were counted once. In total, the top ten clones hold 9% to 10% of the sample. Sequenced input: PBMCs. These receptors were taken from a woman aged 45-65 years with colorectal cancer.

The genes are TRBV3-1 (or the pseudogene TRBV3-2) and TRBJ1-1; TRBD1 is a possible D gene (5 bases). This CDR3 spans 15 amino acids. Trimming cost V 1 base and J 6 bases, with 15 bases left between them. Germline lookup yields CDR1 LGHDT and CDR2 YNNKEL (reference sequence). CDR3 DNA sequence: TGTGCCAGCAGCCAAGCCTGGGGGGGGGTTGCTGAAGCTTTCTTT. Translated, it gives CASSQAWGGVAEAFF.

The rearrangement links TRBV2 to TRBJ2-1; D perhaps matches TRBD2 (6 bases). With 5 bases removed from V and 4 bases from J, the gap between germline ends came to 12 bases. Germline-derived CDR1 and CDR2 are SNHLY and FYNNEI. CDR3 length: 14 amino acids. The CDR3 nucleotides read TGTGCCAGCAGTCCGGCGGGGTCGTACAATGAGCAGTTCTTC. It yields the protein CASSPAGSYNEQFF.

This chain connects TRBV15 to TRBJ2-2; D tentatively reads TRBD1 or TRBD2 (6 bases each). The CDR3 length is 15 residues. In germline, CDR1 is LNHNV, CDR2 YYDKDF (reference sequence). The V end lost 0 bases, the J end lost 7 bases, and 12 bases lay between the germline ends. CDR3 coding DNA: TGTGCCACCAGCAGAGAAGTAGGGGGAGGCGGGGAGCTGTTTTTT. Protein product: CATSREVGGGGELFF.

This chain connects TRBV2 to TRBJ2-1; 9 bases agree with TRBD2. V was clipped by 6 bases and J by 6 bases; unmatched bases: 9. This CDR3 region has 15 residues. Germline-derived CDR1 and CDR2 are SNHLY and FYNNEI. CDR3 bases: TGTGCCAGCAGCGGACTAGCGTCTGGGGTCAATGAGCAGTTCTTC. It yields the protein CASSGLASGVNEQFF.

Only a few counts were recorded for this clone. CDR3 amino acids: CASSQDRDRGLGYTF. As DNA, the CDR3 is TGCGCCAGCAGCCAAGACCGGGACAGGGGGCTAGGCTACACCTTC. This chain uses TRBV4-1 with TRBJ1-2, with 12 bases that match TRBD1. Germline CDR1 MGHRA, CDR2 YSYEKL. V dropped 0 bases and J dropped 8; count of bases not matched to a gene: 4. This CDR3 is built from 15 residues.

In this sample, this clone turned up once. This rearrangement joins TRBV28 to TRBJ2-3; 10 bases map to TRBD2. The CDR3 has 16 residues. CDR1 is MDHEN, CDR2 SYDVKM, per germline. The junction had 3 bases not matched to a gene; V was cut back by 3 bases and J by 0 bases. CDR3 protein: CASSFQRGGSTDTQYF. CDR3 DNA sequence: TGTGCCAGCAGTTTCCAGCGGGGGGGTAGCACAGATACGCAGTATTTT.

The chain joins TRBV5-1 to TRBJ2-7; 10 bases line up with TRBD1. The trim removed 5 bases at V and 10 bases at J, leaving 15 bases unmatched. Germline lookup yields CDR1 SGHRS and CDR2 YFSETQ. This CDR3 is 15 amino acids long. In DNA form, the CDR3 reads TGCGCCAGCAGGTGGGGCCCGGGACAGGGGTATGATCAGTACGTC. Translating gives CASRWGPGQGYDQYV.

This chain's CDR3 is CASSFGLADNNEQFF. CDR3 coding DNA: TGTGCCAGCAGCTTTGGACTAGCGGACAACAATGAGCAGTTCTTC. V usage is TRBV9 and J usage is TRBJ2-1; 10 positions match TRBD2. The trim removed 4 bases at V and 5 bases at J, leaving 6 bases unmatched. The CDR3 extends over 15 amino acids. Per the germline V gene, CDR1 is SGDLS and CDR2 is YYNGEE.

The chain links TRBV30 to TRBJ1-5; TRBD1 aligns across 8 bases. This CDR3 comprises 13 residues. Germline-derived CDR1 and CDR2 are GTSNPN and SVGIG (reference sequence). With V trimmed by 3 bases and J by 7 bases, 5 bases remained unmatched. For the CDR3, the DNA is TGTGCCTGGAGCCTCGCAGGGGGCCAGCCCCAGCATTTT. This gives the protein CAWSLAGGQPQHF.

V usage is TRBV7-2 and J usage is TRBJ1-1; D is ambiguous. From germline, CDR1 is SGHTA and CDR2 FQGNSA. This CDR3 is 13 amino acids long. V shed 5 bases and J shed 1 base, with 8 bases lying between them. CDR3 DNA sequence: TGTGCCAGCAGCACTCAGGAGAACACTGAAGCTTTCTTT. This encodes CASSTQENTEAFF. Using reference TRBV7-2 and TRBJ1-1 for the parts outside the CDR3, the full variable domain is GAGVSQSPSNKVTEKGKDVELRCDPISGHTALYWYRQSLGQGLEFLIYFQGNSAPDKSGLPSDRFSAERTGGSVSTLTIQRTQQEDSAVYLCASSTQENTEAFFGQGTRLTVV.

This chain links TRBV28 with TRBJ2-1; no firm D call. The CDR3 is 12 residues long. The V and J ends lost 4 bases and 7 bases respectively, with 8 bases between them. From germline, CDR1 is MDHEN and CDR2 SYDVKM. The CDR3 loop reads CASSSPANEQFF. CDR3 nucleotides: TGTGCCAGCAGTTCCCCGGCGAATGAGCAGTTCTTC.